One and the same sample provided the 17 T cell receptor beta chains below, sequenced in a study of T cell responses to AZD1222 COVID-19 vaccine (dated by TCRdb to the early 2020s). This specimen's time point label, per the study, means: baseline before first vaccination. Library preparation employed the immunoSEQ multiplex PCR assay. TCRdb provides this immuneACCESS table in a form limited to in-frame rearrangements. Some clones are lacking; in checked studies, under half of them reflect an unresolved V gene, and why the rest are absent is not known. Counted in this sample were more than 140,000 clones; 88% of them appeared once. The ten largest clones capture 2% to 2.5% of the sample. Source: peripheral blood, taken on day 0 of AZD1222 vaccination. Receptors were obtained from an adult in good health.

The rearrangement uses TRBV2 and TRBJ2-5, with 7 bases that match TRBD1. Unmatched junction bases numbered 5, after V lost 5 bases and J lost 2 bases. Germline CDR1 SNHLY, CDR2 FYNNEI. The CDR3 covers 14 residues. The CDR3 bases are TGTGCCAGCAGTCAGACGGGACAGCAAGAGACCCAGTACTTC. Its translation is CASSQTGQQETQYF.

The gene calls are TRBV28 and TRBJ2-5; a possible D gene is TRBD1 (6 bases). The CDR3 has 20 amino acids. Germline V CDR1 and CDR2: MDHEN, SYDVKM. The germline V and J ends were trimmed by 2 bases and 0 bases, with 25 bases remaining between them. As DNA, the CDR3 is TGTGCCAGCAGTTTACCCCTCGGACAGTCTTCAGTCGGCCACCAAGAGACCCAGTACTTC. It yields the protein CASSLPLGQSSVGHQETQYF. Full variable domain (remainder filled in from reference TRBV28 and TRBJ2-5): DVKVTQSSRYLVKRTGEKVFLECVQDMDHENMFWYRQDPGLGLRLIYFSYDVKMKEKGDIPEGYSVSREKKERFSLILESASTNQTSMYLCASSLPLGQSSVGHQETQYFGPGTRLLVL.

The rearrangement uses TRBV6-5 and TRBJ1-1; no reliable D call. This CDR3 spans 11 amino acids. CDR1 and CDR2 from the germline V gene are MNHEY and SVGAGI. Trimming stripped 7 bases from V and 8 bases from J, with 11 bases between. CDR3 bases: TGTGCCAGCACCCACCTGACAGAAGCTTTCTTT. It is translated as CASTHLTEAFF.

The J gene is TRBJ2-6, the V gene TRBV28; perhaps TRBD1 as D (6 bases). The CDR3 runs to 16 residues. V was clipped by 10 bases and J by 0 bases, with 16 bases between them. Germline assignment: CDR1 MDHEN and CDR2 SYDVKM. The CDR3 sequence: CATRQDSHSGANVLTF. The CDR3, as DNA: TGTGCCACTCGGCAGGACAGCCACTCTGGGGCCAACGTCCTGACTTTC.

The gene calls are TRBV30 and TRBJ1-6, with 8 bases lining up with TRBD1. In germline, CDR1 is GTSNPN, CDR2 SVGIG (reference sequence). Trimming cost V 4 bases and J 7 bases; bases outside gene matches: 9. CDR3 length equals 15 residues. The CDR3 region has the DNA TGTGCCTGGACCCAGGGGGCTCGAAGCAATTCACCCCTCCACTTT. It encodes CAWTQGARSNSPLHF.

CDR3 in DNA: TGTGCCAGCAGCTTGGGGGGACAGGGAGGATCACCCCTCCACTTT. This encodes CASSLGGQGGSPLHF. The chain links TRBV5-4 to TRBJ1-6, with 9 bases aligning to TRBD1. The ends lost 0 bases at V and 10 bases at J; junction bases unmatched: 5. Looked up from germline, CDR1 is SGHNT and CDR2 is YYREEE (reference sequence). CDR3 size: 15 residues.

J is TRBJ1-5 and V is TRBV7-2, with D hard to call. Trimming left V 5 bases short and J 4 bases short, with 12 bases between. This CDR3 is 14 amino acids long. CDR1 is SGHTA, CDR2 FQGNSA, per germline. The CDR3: CASSTTGRNQPQHF. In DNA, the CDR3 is TGTGCCAGCAGCACGACGGGGAGGAATCAGCCCCAGCATTTT.

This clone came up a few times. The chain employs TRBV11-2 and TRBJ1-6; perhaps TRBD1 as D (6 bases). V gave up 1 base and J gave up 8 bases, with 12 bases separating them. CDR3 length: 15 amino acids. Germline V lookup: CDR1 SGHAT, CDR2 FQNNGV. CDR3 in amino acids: CASSLVPGTHSPLHF. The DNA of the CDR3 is TGTGCCAGCAGCTTAGTACCAGGGACACATTCACCCCTCCACTTT.

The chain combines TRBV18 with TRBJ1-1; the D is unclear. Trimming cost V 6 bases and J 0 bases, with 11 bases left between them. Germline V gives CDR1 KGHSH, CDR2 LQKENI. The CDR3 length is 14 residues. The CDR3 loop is CASSPVGMNTEAFF. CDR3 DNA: TGTGCCAGCTCCCCCGTCGGGATGAACACTGAAGCTTTCTTT.

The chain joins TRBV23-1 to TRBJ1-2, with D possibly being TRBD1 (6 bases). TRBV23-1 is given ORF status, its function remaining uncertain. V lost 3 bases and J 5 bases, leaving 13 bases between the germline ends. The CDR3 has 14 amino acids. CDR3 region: CASSHQGNGYGYTF. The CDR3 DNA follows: TGCGCCAGCAGTCACCAGGGGAATGGGTATGGCTACACCTTC.

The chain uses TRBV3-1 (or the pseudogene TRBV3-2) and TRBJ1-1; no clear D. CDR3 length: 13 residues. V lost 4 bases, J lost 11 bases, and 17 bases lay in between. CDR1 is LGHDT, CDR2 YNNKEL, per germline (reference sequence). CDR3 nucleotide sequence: TGTGCCAGCAGCCCTGGACCGTCCCCCGGGGCTTTCTTT. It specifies CASSPGPSPGAFF.

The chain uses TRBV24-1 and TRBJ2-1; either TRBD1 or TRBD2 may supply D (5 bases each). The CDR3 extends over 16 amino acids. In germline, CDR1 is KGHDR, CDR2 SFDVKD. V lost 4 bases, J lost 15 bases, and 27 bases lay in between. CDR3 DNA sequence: TGTGCCACCAGTGACCCCGGGGCTGGACAATCCTATCGTAGGTTCTTC. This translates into CATSDPGAGQSYRRFF.

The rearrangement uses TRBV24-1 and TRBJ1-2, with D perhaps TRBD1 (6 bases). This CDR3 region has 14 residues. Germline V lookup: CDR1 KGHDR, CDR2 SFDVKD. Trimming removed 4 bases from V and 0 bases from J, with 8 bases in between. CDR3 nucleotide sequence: TGTGCCACCAGTGAGTCAGGGGCTAACTATGGCTACACCTTC. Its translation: CATSESGANYGYTF.

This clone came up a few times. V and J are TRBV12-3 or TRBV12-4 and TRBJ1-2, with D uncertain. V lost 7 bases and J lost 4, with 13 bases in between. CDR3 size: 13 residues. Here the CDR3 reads CASNPGFGYGYTF. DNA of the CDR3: TGTGCCAGCAACCCTGGGTTCGGCTATGGCTACACCTTC.

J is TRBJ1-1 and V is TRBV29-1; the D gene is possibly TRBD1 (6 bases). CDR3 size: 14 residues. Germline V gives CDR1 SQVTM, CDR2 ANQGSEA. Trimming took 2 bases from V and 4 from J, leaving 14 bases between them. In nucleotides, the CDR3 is TGCAGCGTTGAATTTACTGTAGGGGGCACTGAAGCTTTCTTT. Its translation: CSVEFTVGGTEAFF.

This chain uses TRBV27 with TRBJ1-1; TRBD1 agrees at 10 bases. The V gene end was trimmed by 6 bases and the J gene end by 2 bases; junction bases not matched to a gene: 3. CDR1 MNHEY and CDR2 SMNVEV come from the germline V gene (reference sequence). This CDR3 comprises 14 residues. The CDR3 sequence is CASRDRGRNTEAFF. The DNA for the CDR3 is TGTGCCAGCAGAGACAGGGGGCGCAACACTGAAGCTTTCTTT.

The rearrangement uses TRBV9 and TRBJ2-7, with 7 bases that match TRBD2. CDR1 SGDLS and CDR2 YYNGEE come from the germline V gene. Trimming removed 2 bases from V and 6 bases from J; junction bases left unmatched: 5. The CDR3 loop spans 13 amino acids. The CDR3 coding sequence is TGTGCCAGCAGCGTTGCGGCTAGCGGCGAGCAGTACTTC. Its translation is CASSVAASGEQYF.